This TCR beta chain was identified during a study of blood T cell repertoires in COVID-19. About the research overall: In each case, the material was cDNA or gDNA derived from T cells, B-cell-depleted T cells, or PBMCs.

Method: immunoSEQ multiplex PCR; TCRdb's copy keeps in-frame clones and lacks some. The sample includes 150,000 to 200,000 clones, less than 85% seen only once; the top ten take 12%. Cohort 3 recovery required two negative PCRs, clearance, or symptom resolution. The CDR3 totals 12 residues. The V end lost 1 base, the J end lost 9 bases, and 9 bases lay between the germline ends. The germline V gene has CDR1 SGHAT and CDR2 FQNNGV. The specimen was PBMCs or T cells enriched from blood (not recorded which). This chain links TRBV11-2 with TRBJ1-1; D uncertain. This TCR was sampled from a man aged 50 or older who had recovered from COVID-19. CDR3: CASSLVRGKAFF. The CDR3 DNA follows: TGTGCCAGCAGCTTAGTACGAGGCAAAGCTTTCTTT. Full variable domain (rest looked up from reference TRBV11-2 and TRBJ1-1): EAGVAQSPRYKIIEKRQSVAFWCNPISGHATLYWYQQILGQGPKLLIQFQNNGVVDDSQLPKDRFSAERLKGVDSTLKIQPAKLEDSAVYLCASSLVRGKAFFGQGTRLTVV.